Presented here are 13 T cell receptor beta chains from one specimen sequenced in a study of Graves' ophthalmopathy and Graves' hyperthyroidism. TCR beta CDR3 regions were amplified from RNA transcripts. First-round RT-PCR with HTBI primers preceded a second-round multiplex PCR. TCRdb recomputed calls from the multiplex PCR reads with MiXCR, one row per CDR3 protein. The sample yields about 740,000 distinct CDR3 sequences, approximately 40% seen once. Material: peripheral blood. These receptor sequences come from an adult man with Graves' ophthalmopathy.

This clonotype was picked up many times. The chain joins TRBV7-8 to TRBJ1-5; D uncertain. The V and J ends lost 5 bases and 0 bases respectively, with 14 bases between them. The CDR3 length is 16 residues. Germline CDR1 reads SGHVS; CDR2 reads FQNEAQ. CDR3 in amino acids: CASSHRAADSNQPQHF. In nucleotides, the CDR3 is TGTGCCAGCAGCCACCGGGCTGCCGATAGCAATCAGCCCCAGCATTTT.

The gene calls are TRBV25-1 and TRBJ1-5; possibly TRBD1 for D (5 bases). CDR3 length equals 14 residues. Germline values: CDR1 MGHDK, CDR2 SYGVNS. The ends were cut back, 5 bases at V and 5 bases at J, with 13 bases in the middle. The CDR3 is CASSLQAPDQPQHF. The CDR3 DNA is TGTGCCAGCAGTTTACAGGCACCGGATCAGCCCCAGCATTTT.

The chain joins TRBV10-3 to TRBJ1-2; 10 bases are shared with TRBD1. There are 14 residues in the CDR3. V shed 7 bases and J 2 bases; nucleotides not matched to a gene: 4. Germline V gene data show CDR1 as ENHRY and CDR2 as SYGVKD. CDR3 nucleotide sequence: TGTGCCATCAATCCGGGACAGGGGAACTATGGCTACACCTTC. Protein: CAINPGQGNYGYTF.

The chain joins TRBV29-1 to TRBJ1-1, with 10 bases identical to TRBD1. The CDR3 length is 14 residues. Germline V lookup: CDR1 SQVTM, CDR2 ANQGSEA. The V gene end was trimmed by 3 bases and the J gene end by 5 bases; junction bases not matched to a gene: 6. The DNA for the CDR3 is TGCAGCGTTGAGAGGGACAGGGGCGGTACTGAAGCTTTCTTT. Translated, it gives CSVERDRGGTEAFF.

There are many counts of this clonotype. The chain links TRBV15 to TRBJ1-1; D remains ambiguous. The germline V gene encodes CDR1 LNHNV and CDR2 YYDKDF (reference sequence). The CDR3 totals 16 residues. The V and J ends lost 1 base and 0 bases respectively, with 12 bases between them. The CDR3 region has the DNA TGTGCCACCAGCAGAGGTCGGGAACCTATGAACACTGAAGCTTTCTTT. Translated, it gives CATSRGREPMNTEAFF.

This clonotype was picked up a small number of times. V usage is TRBV7-9 and J usage is TRBJ2-2; D ambiguous. The CDR3 extends over 14 amino acids. Germline V CDR1 and CDR2: SEHNR, FQNEAQ (reference sequence). V lost 4 bases and J lost 3, with 9 bases in between. Written as DNA, the CDR3 is TGTGCCAGCAGCTGGCTGGAATACACCGGGGAGCTGTTTTTT. This gives the protein CASSWLEYTGELFF.

This clonotype was counted a few times. The chain couples TRBV12-3 or TRBV12-4 to TRBJ1-2; 7 positions agree with TRBD1. This CDR3 region has 15 residues. With 6 bases clipped from V and 4 bases from J, the junction kept 11 bases outside the gene matches. This CDR3 is CASSRGGGGGYGYTF. The DNA of the CDR3 is TGTGCCAGCAGCCGTGGCGGAGGGGGCGGCTATGGCTACACCTTC.

This clonotype has a count of ten or more. The CDR3 spells CATSRAGEKYLNYGYTF. The CDR3 coding sequence is TGTGCCACCAGCAGAGCAGGGGAGAAATACCTTAACTATGGCTACACCTTC. The J gene is TRBJ1-2, the V gene TRBV15; tentative D call: TRBD1 (6 bases). The germline V gene has CDR1 LNHNV and CDR2 YYDKDF (reference sequence). Trimming removed 1 base at V and 1 base at J, with 16 bases between. The CDR3 sequence is 17 residues long.

This clonotype turned up a few times. The V call is TRBV7-9, the J call TRBJ1-1; D may be TRBD1 (5 bases). Germline V CDR1 and CDR2: SEHNR, FQNEAQ (reference sequence). The CDR3 runs to 12 residues. V lost 1 base, J lost 7 bases, and 7 bases lay in between. CDR3 protein: CASSLGGGEAFF. The CDR3 DNA follows: TGTGCCAGCAGCTTAGGTGGGGGTGAAGCTTTCTTT. Supplemented by reference TRBV7-9 and TRBJ1-1, the full variable domain reads DTGVSQNPRHKITKRGQNVTFRCDPISEHNRLYWYRQTLGQGPEFLTYFQNEAQLEKSRLLSDRFSAERPKGSFSTLEIQRTEQGDSAMYLCASSLGGGEAFFGQGTRLTVV.

This clonotype was observed many times. The rearrangement uses TRBV29-1 and TRBJ2-5, with D perhaps TRBD1 (5 bases). Trimming took off 3 bases at V and 1 base at J, with 12 bases between the two ends. Germline CDR1 SQVTM, CDR2 ANQGSEA. This CDR3 is built from 14 residues. CDR3 sequence reads: CSVDQGLGQETQYF. The CDR3 coding sequence is TGCAGCGTTGATCAGGGCCTCGGCCAAGAGACCCAGTACTTC.

This rearrangement joins TRBV19 to TRBJ1-1; D is undetermined. CDR3 size: 13 residues. Trimming removed 5 bases from V and 3 bases from J, with 10 bases in between. Looked up from germline, CDR1 is LNHDA and CDR2 is SQIVND (reference sequence). The CDR3 loop is CASSPYGDTEAFF. CDR3 sequence (DNA): TGTGCCAGTAGTCCTTACGGGGACACTGAAGCTTTCTTT.

This chain joins TRBV19 and TRBJ1-1, with TRBD1 identical over 9 bases. There are 16 residues in the CDR3. Germline V gives CDR1 LNHDA, CDR2 SQIVND (reference sequence). V lost 4 bases to trimming and J lost 4 bases; unmatched junction nucleotides: 10. CDR3 in DNA: TGTGCCAGTAGTACAAAGGGACAGGGTGTGAGCACTGAAGCTTTCTTT. This encodes CASSTKGQGVSTEAFF. Full variable domain (rest looked up from reference TRBV19 and TRBJ1-1): DGGITQSPKYLFRKEGQNVTLSCEQNLNHDAMYWYRQDPGQGLRLIYYSQIVNDFQKGDIAEGYSVSREKKESFPLTVTSAQKNPTAFYLCASSTKGQGVSTEAFFGQGTRLTVV.

This chain links TRBV20-1 with TRBJ1-1; D perhaps matches TRBD1 (6 bases). The V and J ends lost 7 bases and 0 bases respectively, with 12 bases between them. The CDR3 spans 13 residues. The V gene's germline CDR1 is DFQATT and CDR2 SNEGSKA (reference sequence). The CDR3 loop reads CSGADSMNTEAFF. The CDR3 bases are TGCAGTGGGGCGGACAGTATGAACACTGAAGCTTTCTTT.